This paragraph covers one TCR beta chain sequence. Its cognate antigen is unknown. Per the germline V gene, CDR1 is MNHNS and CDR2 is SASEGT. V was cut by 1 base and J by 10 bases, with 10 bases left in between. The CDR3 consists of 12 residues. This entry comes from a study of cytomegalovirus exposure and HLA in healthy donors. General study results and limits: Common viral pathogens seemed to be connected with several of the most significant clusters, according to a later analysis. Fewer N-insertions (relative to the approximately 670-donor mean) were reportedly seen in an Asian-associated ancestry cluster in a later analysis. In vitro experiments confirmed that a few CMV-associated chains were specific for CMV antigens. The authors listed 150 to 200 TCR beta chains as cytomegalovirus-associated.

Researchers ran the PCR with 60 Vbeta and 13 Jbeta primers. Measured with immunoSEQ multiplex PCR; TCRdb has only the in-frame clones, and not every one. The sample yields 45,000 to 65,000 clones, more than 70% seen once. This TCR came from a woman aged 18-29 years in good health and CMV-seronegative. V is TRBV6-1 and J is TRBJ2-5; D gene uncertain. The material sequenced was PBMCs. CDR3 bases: TGTGCCAGCAGTGAAGAACCGGGTGGCCAGTACTTC. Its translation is CASSEEPGGQYF.